These 11 T cell receptor beta chains share one sample of origin, sequenced in a study of patients and donors after allogeneic stem cell transplantation (dated by TCRdb to 2020 to 2022). The library was made by RT-PCR. Sequencing used a NextSeq 550. TCRdb reanalyzed the raw reads on its own, using fastp at Q25 for trimming and MiXCR for clone calling, and kept in-frame beta chains. Every CDR3 protein is listed once, alongside the most common genes and DNA of its rows. Here the sample has more than 850,000 distinct CDR3 sequences; more than 15% occur a single time. The ten largest clones take up 5% to 6.5% of the sample. The sample was blood, either unsorted or a sorted T cell fraction (not recorded which). Receptor source: a human donor who was either an allogeneic HSCT recipient or a stem cell or donor lymphocyte infusion donor (not recorded which). It is not recorded whose cells these are; they may come from a transplant donor.

In this sample, this clonotype turned up a few times. This chain uses TRBV20-1 with TRBJ2-2, with 10 positions matching TRBD2. CDR1 is DFQATT and CDR2 is SNEGSKA in the germline V gene (reference sequence). The trim removed 2 bases at V and 5 bases at J, leaving 5 bases unmatched. The CDR3 consists of 15 residues. In DNA form, the CDR3 reads TGCAGTGCTAGACTAGCGGGAGTTCGTACCGGGGAGCTGTTTTTT. Protein sequence: CSARLAGVRTGELFF.

The CDR3 nucleotides are TGTGCCAGCAGTCATAACAGGAACAATCAGCCCCAGCATTTT. Amino acids: CASSHNRNNQPQHF. This chain uses TRBV12-3 or TRBV12-4 with TRBJ1-5; D is perhaps TRBD1 (5 bases). The CDR3 is made up of 14 amino acids. V was cut by 5 bases and J by 3 bases, with 11 bases left in between.

The chain employs TRBV11-1 and TRBJ1-1, with D maybe TRBD1 (5 bases). The CDR3 runs 18 residues. CDR1 and CDR2 (germline): SGHAT, FQDESV (reference sequence). Trimming took off 1 base at V and 4 bases at J, with 22 bases between the two ends. Here the CDR3 reads CASSLGGRSQAPSTEAFF. The CDR3 nucleotides are TGTGCCAGCAGCTTAGGAGGCAGATCACAGGCTCCTAGCACTGAAGCTTTCTTT.

The chain joins TRBV12-3 or TRBV12-4 to TRBJ1-1; weak D call: TRBD1 (5 bases). This CDR3 contains 15 residues. V gave up 6 bases and J gave up 3 bases, with 17 bases separating them. The CDR3 DNA follows: TGTGCCAGCAGGCAATACAGGCGCCGATACACTGAAGCTTTCTTT. Its translation: CASRQYRRRYTEAFF.

The chain carries TRBV10-2 and TRBJ2-7, with D tentatively TRBD1 (5 bases). V lost 1 base and J 0 bases, leaving 10 bases between the germline ends. This CDR3 has 15 residues. CDR1 WSHSY and CDR2 SAAADI come from the germline V gene. CDR3 region: CASSEYPDNSYEQYF. DNA for the CDR3: TGCGCCAGCAGTGAGTACCCGGACAACTCCTACGAGCAGTACTTC.

The gene calls are TRBV9 and TRBJ2-2; perhaps D is TRBD1 or TRBD2 (5 bases each). The CDR3 length is 15 residues. Germline V CDR1 and CDR2: SGDLS, YYNGEE. V was pared by 4 bases and J by 2 bases, with 12 bases between. The CDR3 here is CASSHWDRNTGELFF. CDR3 coding DNA: TGTGCCAGCAGCCATTGGGACCGTAACACCGGGGAGCTGTTTTTT.

This clonotype appeared a few times. V usage is TRBV3-1 and J usage is TRBJ2-3; D is undetermined. The CDR3 loop spans 12 amino acids. Germline lookup yields CDR1 LGHDT and CDR2 YNNKEL (reference sequence). Trimming took off 6 bases at V and 5 bases at J, with 9 bases between the two ends. CDR3 sequence (DNA): TGTGCCAGCAGTCTGAGTGTAGATACGCAGTATTTT. Translation: CASSLSVDTQYF.

Ten or more counts support this clonotype. The CDR3 is CASSGGSSYNEQFF. The DNA of the CDR3 is TGTGCCAGCAGTGGGGGGAGCTCCTACAATGAGCAGTTCTTC. The gene calls are TRBV12-3 or TRBV12-4 and TRBJ2-1, with D possibly TRBD2 on 6 matching bases. V shed 5 bases and J shed 0 bases, with 8 bases lying between them. The length of the CDR3 is 14 residues.

CDR3 nucleotides: TGTGCCAGCAGCTTGTTAGGGACGGATAGCAATCAGCCCCAGCATTTT. Translated, it gives CASSLLGTDSNQPQHF. This chain connects TRBV5-5 to TRBJ1-5, with a weak D call TRBD1 (5 bases). Per the germline V gene, CDR1 is SGHKS and CDR2 is YYEKEE (reference sequence). V shed 1 base and J shed 0 bases, with 11 bases lying between them. CDR3 length: 16 residues.

The chain links TRBV5-1 to TRBJ2-3; 9 bases are a match to TRBD2. V shed 0 bases, J shed 2 bases, and the junction held 7 bases outside the gene matches. Germline V lookup: CDR1 SGHRS, CDR2 YFSETQ. The CDR3 spans 17 residues. Here the CDR3 DNA reads TGCGCCAGCAGCTTGGGGACTAGCGAGTTCTACACAGATACGCAGTATTTT. Protein product: CASSLGTSEFYTDTQYF.

This clonotype was picked up a small number of times. The rearrangement links TRBV27 to TRBJ2-3; 7 bases agree with TRBD1. This CDR3 comprises 15 residues. Trimming removed 3 bases from V and 4 bases from J; junction bases left unmatched: 7. Germline CDR1 and CDR2: MNHEY and SMNVEV (reference sequence). This chain's CDR3 is CASSFSTGVPDTQYF. The CDR3 DNA follows: TGTGCCAGCAGTTTTTCCACAGGGGTTCCAGATACGCAGTATTTT.